This is a list of T cell receptor beta chains from one sample in a study of T cell responses to AZD1222 COVID-19 vaccine. The method was immunoSEQ multiplex PCR; TCRdb's version includes in-frame clones alone and lacks a portion of them. Among 100,000 or so clones, 88% were seen once, and the ten largest hold about 1.8%. Sequenced here: peripheral blood, sampled on day 0 of AZD1222 vaccination. These receptors were obtained from an adult in good health. The CDR3 runs from the conserved cysteine through the conserved F or W. D genes are given only for firm matches. Not every row has a clone size; where given, it reads once, few, many or a size class.

TRBJ2-3,16,NA,NA,TRBV19,TGTGCCAGTAGTATTTCCGAGACAGGAGGCACAGATACGCAGTATTTT,CASSISETGGTDTQYF
TRBJ1-1,14,NA,NA,TRBV6-1,TGTGCCAGCAGTGAAGGCAGGGGGAACACTGAAGCTTTCTTT,CASSEGRGNTEAFF
TRBJ1-2,14,NA,NA,TRBV28,TGTGCCAGCAGACAATACAGTGCTAACTATGGCTACACCTTC,CASRQYSANYGYTF
TRBJ2-1,15,TRBD2,NA,TRBV9,TGTGCCAGCAGGGCTAGCGGGAGTTCCTACAATGAGCAGTTCTTC,CASRASGSSYNEQFF
TRBJ2-5,15,NA,NA,TRBV5-1,TGCGCCAGCAGTTTTGGGGCGGCCGGGTGGGAGACCCAGTACTTC,CASSFGAAGWETQYF
TRBJ1-4,15,TRBD1,NA,TRBV5-6,TGTGCCAGCAGCTTGGTAGGGGGCGCCGGTGAAAAACTGTTTTTT,CASSLVGGAGEKLFF
TRBJ2-5,13,TRBD1,NA,TRBV5-5,TGTGCCAGCAGTCTGACAGGGTCAGAGACCCAGTACTTC,CASSLTGSETQYF
TRBJ2-1,15,NA,NA,TRBV5-1,TGCGCCAGCAGCTTGGCCGGGCTAGGTTACAATGAGCAGTTCTTC,CASSLAGLGYNEQFF
TRBJ2-3,18,TRBD2,NA,TRBV7-3,TGTGCCAGCAGCTTGGGGGTGACTAGCGGGAGTACGACAGATACGCAGTATTTT,CASSLGVTSGSTTDTQYF
TRBJ1-3,16,TRBD1,NA,TRBV4-1,TGCGCCAGCAGCCAAATCACAGGGGAAGATGGAAACACCATATATTTT,CASSQITGEDGNTIYF
TRBJ2-7,15,TRBD1,few,TRBV6-5,TGTGCCAGCAGTTACACGGGACAGCCTACCTACGAGCAGTACTTC,CASSYTGQPTYEQYF
TRBJ2-1,16,NA,once,TRBV19,TGTGCCAGTAGTTCCCTACAGGTATACTCCTACAATGAGCAGTTCTTC,CASSSLQVYSYNEQFF
TRBJ1-1,15,TRBD1,NA,TRBV7-6,TGTGCCAGCAGCTTAATAGGGACAGGGAGGGATGAAGCTTTCTTT,CASSLIGTGRDEAFF
TRBJ1-2,13,NA,NA,TRBV27,TGTGCCAGCAGCCCGGGGAGTGGGGTAGGCTACACCTTC,CASSPGSGVGYTF
TRBJ2-6,16,NA,NA,TRBV10-3,TGTGCCATCAGTGAGGCCCTAGCCTCTGGGGCCAACGTCCTGACTTTC,CAISEALASGANVLTF
TRBJ2-4,11,TRBD2,NA,TRBV28,TGTGCCAGCAGCCCCGGGGGGATTCAGTACTTC,CASSPGGIQYF
TRBJ2-3,17,NA,NA,TRBV4-2,TGTGCCAGCAGCCAAGATTGGAGCGGCGGGGCCACAGATACGCAGTATTTT,CASSQDWSGGATDTQYF
TRBJ1-1,15,NA,NA,TRBV7-2,TGTGCCAGCAGCTTTTTCGAGGAATTTGGCACTGAAGCTTTCTTT,CASSFFEEFGTEAFF
TRBJ1-2,13,TRBD1,NA,TRBV4-1,TGCGCCAGCAGCCGAGGCGACAGGGAAGGCTACACCTTC,CASSRGDREGYTF
TRBJ1-1,12,NA,NA,TRBV18,TGTGCCAGCTCACCGGGCCGGAGTGAAGCTTTCTTT,CASSPGRSEAFF
TRBJ1-1,16,TRBD1,NA,TRBV6-6,TGTGCCAGCATCCAACCCCCGGGACAGTTGAACACTGAAGCTTTCTTT,CASIQPPGQLNTEAFF
TRBJ1-5,13,NA,few,TRBV30,TGTGCCTGGACCGGGGAGGGCAATCAGCCCCAGCATTTT,CAWTGEGNQPQHF
TRBJ2-1,15,NA,NA,TRBV27,TGTGCCAGCATGTCTCTCCCTGGGGAGTACAATGAGCAGTTCTTC,CASMSLPGEYNEQFF
TRBJ2-5,13,NA,NA,TRBV4-2,TGTGCCAGCAGCCCGGACAGAGGGGAGACCCAGTACTTC,CASSPDRGETQYF
TRBJ2-7,14,TRBD2,NA,TRBV5-4,TGTGCCAGCAGCGGGGGACTAGCGGCCTACGAGCAGTACTTC,CASSGGLAAYEQYF
TRBJ2-5,16,TRBD2,NA,TRBV9,TGTGCCAGCAGCCCGAGAGCGGGAGGCAGCCAAGAGACCCAGTACTTC,CASSPRAGGSQETQYF